These 28 T cell receptor beta chains originate from one sample sequenced in a study of response to subunit inactivated influenza vaccine. TCRdb fed the RT-PCR reads into MiXCR, producing one record per CDR3 protein. The table shows more than 400,000 distinct CDR3 sequences, with 7.2% occurring only once. The sample consisted of PBMCs from blood, taken roughly 24 months after vaccination. Every receptor here comes from a man aged 50-75 years who received an inactivated influenza vaccine.

The V and J genes are TRBV25-1 and TRBJ2-6; no clear D. V was cut by 5 bases and J by 9 bases, with 11 bases left in between. CDR3 size: 13 residues. Germline assignment: CDR1 MGHDK and CDR2 SYGVNS. CDR3 in amino acids: CASSLGRGNVLTF. The CDR3 DNA sequence: TGTGCCAGCAGTCTCGGTCGAGGCAACGTCCTGACTTTC.

V is TRBV6-1 and J is TRBJ2-5; the D is unclear. Germline values: CDR1 MNHNS, CDR2 SASEGT. Trimming pared 1 base from V and 2 bases from J, leaving 2 bases between. The CDR3 extends over 12 amino acids. CDR3: CASSEEQETQYF. The CDR3 DNA follows: TGTGCCAGCAGTGAAGAACAAGAGACCCAGTACTTC.

This clonotype was observed a handful of times. The CDR3 spells CASSPSGRGGNEQFF. The CDR3 DNA sequence: TGTGCCAGCAGCCCTAGCGGGAGGGGAGGTAATGAGCAGTTCTTC. The chain is built from TRBV7-2 and TRBJ2-1; 12 bases line up with TRBD2. The germline gives CDR1 SGHTA, CDR2 FQGNSA. This CDR3 has 15 residues. V lost 5 bases, J lost 7 bases, and 6 bases stayed unmatched.

This clonotype was picked up many times. The chain combines TRBV7-2 with TRBJ2-3, with TRBD2 matching 14 bases. Trimming at V came to 1 base and at J to 8 bases, leaving 2 bases not matched to a gene. Germline V CDR1 and CDR2: SGHTA, FQGNSA. This CDR3 spans 15 amino acids. CDR3 protein: CASSLGGLAGGTQYF. DNA of the CDR3: TGTGCCAGCAGCTTAGGCGGACTAGCGGGGGGTACGCAGTATTTT. The full variable domain, in which reference TRBV7-2 and TRBJ2-3 provide the parts outside the CDR3, is GAGVSQSPSNKVTEKGKDVELRCDPISGHTALYWYRQSLGQGLEFLIYFQGNSAPDKSGLPSDRFSAERTGGSVSTLTIQRTQQEDSAVYLCASSLGGLAGGTQYFGPGTRLTVL.

The V gene is TRBV9, the J gene TRBJ2-1, with D unresolved. CDR3 length: 15 residues. The germline V and J ends were trimmed by 0 bases and 1 base, with 8 bases remaining between them. Germline V lookup: CDR1 SGDLS, CDR2 YYNGEE. The CDR3 DNA sequence: TGTGCCAGCAGCGTAGAGAGCCTTTCCTACAATGAGCAGTTCTTC. Translated, it gives CASSVESLSYNEQFF.

This clonotype was detected ten times or more. The J gene is TRBJ1-2, the V gene TRBV5-1; 7 positions match TRBD1. Germline CDR1 reads SGHRS; CDR2 reads YFSETQ. This CDR3 is built from 13 residues. Losses at the gene ends were 4 bases for V and 2 bases for J; bases not matched to a gene: 2. DNA of the CDR3: TGCGCCAGCAGCGAGACAGGGAACTATGGCTACACCTTC. Protein: CASSETGNYGYTF.

This clonotype was seen a handful of times. V usage is TRBV9 and J usage is TRBJ2-3; 8 nucleotides line up with TRBD1. J gave up 0 bases and V 3 bases, and 3 bases lay outside the gene matches. Germline assignment: CDR1 SGDLS and CDR2 YYNGEE. This CDR3 contains 15 residues. The CDR3 bases are TGTGCCAGCAGCGCATGGACAGGGAGCACAGATACGCAGTATTTT. Its translation is CASSAWTGSTDTQYF.

The CDR3 nucleotides are TGCAGCGTTCGGACAGGGACCGGGGAGCTGTTTTTT. It is translated as CSVRTGTGELFF. V and J are TRBV29-1 and TRBJ2-2; 8 bases match TRBD1. The length of the CDR3 is 12 residues. V lost 5 bases, J lost 5 bases, and 1 base stayed unmatched. Looked up from germline, CDR1 is SQVTM and CDR2 is ANQGSEA.

This clonotype was seen a handful of times. The V and J genes are TRBV6-1 and TRBJ2-1, with 9 bases aligning to TRBD1. CDR3 length: 16 amino acids. The V and J ends lost 7 bases and 4 bases, in that order; junction bases with no gene match: 11. Germline values: CDR1 MNHNS, CDR2 SASEGT. CDR3 residues: CASTPTGTGNYNEQFF. The CDR3 DNA sequence: TGTGCCAGCACCCCCACCGGGACAGGGAATTACAATGAGCAGTTCTTC.

CDR3 sequence reads: CASSQNSRGTYNEQFF. The CDR3, as DNA: TGCGCCAGCAGCCAAAACTCGCGCGGTACCTACAATGAGCAGTTCTTC. V gene TRBV4-3 combines with J gene TRBJ2-1; D not resolved. Between the trimmed V and J ends, which lost 2 bases and 2 bases, there was a span of 13 bases. This CDR3 has 16 residues. Germline lookup yields CDR1 LGHNA and CDR2 YSLEER.

This clonotype was seen a handful of times. This rearrangement joins TRBV7-8 to TRBJ2-1; 15 bases line up with TRBD2. Germline V gives CDR1 SGHVS, CDR2 FQNEAQ. Trimming at V came to 0 bases and at J to 9 bases, leaving 12 bases not matched to a gene. This CDR3 is built from 19 residues. CDR3 protein: CASSLAYMGLAGGGGEQFF. The CDR3 region has the DNA TGTGCCAGCAGCTTAGCGTATATGGGACTAGCGGGAGGAGGAGGTGAGCAGTTCTTC.

In its sample, this clonotype was seen a few times. The chain joins TRBV5-1 to TRBJ1-1, with 7 nucleotides matching TRBD1. Germline V CDR1 and CDR2: SGHRS, YFSETQ. The CDR3 loop spans 14 amino acids. Trimming took 3 bases from V and 4 from J; bases not matched to a gene: 6. Here the CDR3 reads CASSSNSGGTEAFF. CDR3 nucleotide sequence: TGCGCCAGCAGCTCGAACTCAGGGGGCACTGAAGCTTTCTTT.

This clonotype was detected a few times. V gene TRBV2 combines with J gene TRBJ2-1; no reliable D call. This CDR3 spans 14 amino acids. From germline, CDR1 is SNHLY and CDR2 FYNNEI. The ends were cut back, 7 bases at V and 5 bases at J, with 15 bases in the middle. For the CDR3, the DNA is TGTGCCAGCAATATCCCCCTAGGGCACAATGAGCAGTTCTTC. Amino acids: CASNIPLGHNEQFF.

The table lists this clonotype with many counts. This rearrangement joins TRBV7-2 to TRBJ2-2; 8 positions match TRBD2. J gave up 6 bases and V 6 bases, and 6 bases lay outside the gene matches. The CDR3 is 14 amino acids. Germline CDR1 SGHTA, CDR2 FQGNSA. The CDR3 DNA is TGTGCCAGCAGTGTTAGCGGGAAAGCCGGGGAGCTGTTTTTT. Amino acid sequence: CASSVSGKAGELFF.

This clonotype appeared a few times. The CDR3 sequence: CASSQGLAGTQAGELFF. In nucleotides, the CDR3 is TGTGCCAGCAGCCAAGGACTAGCGGGTACCCAAGCCGGGGAGCTGTTTTTT. The chain has TRBV4-2 and TRBJ2-2; TRBD2 agrees at 10 bases. With 1 base clipped from V and 6 bases from J, the junction kept 8 bases outside the gene matches. CDR3 size: 17 residues. The germline V gene has CDR1 LGHNA and CDR2 YNFKEQ.

This clonotype appeared many times. The V gene is TRBV2, the J gene TRBJ2-1; 9 bases align to TRBD2. The CDR3 has 15 amino acids. Losses at the gene ends were 5 bases for V and 3 bases for J; bases not matched to a gene: 5. CDR1 is SNHLY and CDR2 is FYNNEI in the germline V gene. The CDR3 DNA follows: TGTGCCAGCAGTCCCGGGACTAGCTACTACAATGAGCAGTTCTTC. As protein: CASSPGTSYYNEQFF.

This clonotype was detected only a few times. The genes are TRBV4-1 and TRBJ2-1; 11 bases line up with TRBD2. Germline-derived CDR1 and CDR2 are MGHRA and YSYEKL. The CDR3 is 17 amino acids. J gave up 6 bases and V 0 bases, and 7 bases lay outside the gene matches. The CDR3: CASSQDPTGTSGNEQFF. CDR3 DNA sequence: TGCGCCAGCAGCCAAGACCCAACAGGGACTAGCGGCAATGAGCAGTTCTTC.

This clonotype was seen ten or more times. The chain links TRBV12-3 or TRBV12-4 to TRBJ2-1, with D hard to call. With 5 bases removed from V and 10 bases from J, the gap between germline ends came to 15 bases. The CDR3 spans 13 residues. Written as DNA, the CDR3 is TGTGCCAGCAGTCCCCGAAATAGCAGAGAGCAGTTCTTC. This gives the protein CASSPRNSREQFF.

The DNA of the CDR3 is TGTGCCAGCAGCTTACCGCCTAACTATGGCTACACCTTC. It specifies CASSLPPNYGYTF. The genes are TRBV7-2 and TRBJ1-2; D is undetermined. V dropped 2 bases and J dropped 0 bases, with 4 bases sitting between them. CDR1 and CDR2 (germline): SGHTA, FQGNSA. The CDR3 sequence is 13 residues long.

The table lists this clonotype with many counts. The gene calls are TRBV20-1 and TRBJ2-5; the match to TRBD2 covers 12 bases. V gave up 4 bases and J gave up 5 bases; unmatched junction bases: 8. Germline CDR1 is DFQATT and CDR2 is SNEGSKA (reference sequence). The CDR3 contains 15 residues. Here the CDR3 DNA reads TGCAGTGCTACAGGACTAGCGGGGACTGGGGAGACCCAGTACTTC. It encodes CSATGLAGTGETQYF.

Only a few counts were recorded for this clonotype. This chain joins TRBV12-3 or TRBV12-4 and TRBJ2-5; D may be TRBD1 or TRBD2 (5 bases each). Trimming took off 6 bases at V and 8 bases at J, with 16 bases between the two ends. This CDR3 contains 13 residues. CDR3 bases: TGTGCCAGCAGCCGAGGGGAGAAGAGCACCCAGTACTTC. Its translation is CASSRGEKSTQYF.

The CDR3 here is CASRGLAGAPTETQYF. DNA of the CDR3: TGTGCCAGCAGGGGACTAGCGGGAGCACCAACGGAGACCCAGTACTTC. The chain recombines TRBV27 with TRBJ2-5; 14 nucleotides align to TRBD2. J was trimmed by 5 bases and V by 6 bases; bases with no gene match: 8. Germline CDR1 is MNHEY and CDR2 is SMNVEV (reference sequence). The CDR3 contains 16 residues.

This clonotype was counted a few times. Here the CDR3 reads CASSPGLAGGRYEQYF. In DNA, the CDR3 is TGTGCCAGCAGCCCCGGACTAGCGGGGGGTAGGTACGAGCAGTACTTC. The chain recombines TRBV4-2 with TRBJ2-7, with TRBD2 matching over 14 bases. V shed 4 bases and J 4 bases; nucleotides not matched to a gene: 6. The CDR3 consists of 16 residues. Germline CDR1 LGHNA, CDR2 YNFKEQ.

V usage is TRBV20-1 and J usage is TRBJ2-5; 8 nucleotides agree with TRBD2. The CDR3 has 17 amino acids. Germline CDR1 DFQATT, CDR2 SNEGSKA (reference sequence). Losses at the gene ends were 2 bases for V and 4 bases for J; bases not matched to a gene: 15. The CDR3 loop is CSARPLSAGGLRETQYF. The CDR3 DNA follows: TGCAGTGCTAGACCACTTAGTGCGGGAGGATTAAGAGAGACCCAGTACTTC.

In this sample, this clonotype turned up many times. This chain uses TRBV29-1 with TRBJ1-1; D is unclear. V was pared by 7 bases and J by 0 bases, with 12 bases between. The CDR3 is made up of 13 amino acids. Per germline, CDR1 SQVTM and CDR2 ANQGSEA. CDR3 residues: CSALRTVNTEAFF. For the CDR3, the DNA is TGCAGCGCTTTAAGGACGGTGAACACTGAAGCTTTCTTT.

This clonotype has just one count. The chain employs TRBV2 and TRBJ2-7; 9 bases map to TRBD1. The trim removed 6 bases at V and 5 bases at J, leaving 8 bases unmatched. This CDR3 has 14 amino acids. From germline, CDR1 is SNHLY and CDR2 FYNNEI. CDR3 sequence: CASRDRDRVHEQYF. The CDR3 nucleotides are TGTGCCAGCAGAGACCGGGACAGGGTCCACGAGCAGTACTTC.

The sample holds a few counts of this clonotype. The rearrangement joins TRBV28 to TRBJ2-5, with D tentatively TRBD1 or TRBD2 (5 bases each). Germline assignment: CDR1 MDHEN and CDR2 SYDVKM. CDR3 length: 13 amino acids. V lost 10 bases and J 5 bases, leaving 17 bases between the germline ends. The CDR3 here is CATLRGPGETQYF. The CDR3 nucleotides read TGTGCCACCCTCCGGGGACCGGGGGAGACCCAGTACTTC.

V and J are TRBV20-1 and TRBJ1-1; D remains unclear. Trimming shortened V by 0 bases and J by 0 bases, and 8 bases separated the two germline ends. The CDR3 has 14 amino acids. Germline lookup yields CDR1 DFQATT and CDR2 SNEGSKA (reference sequence). This CDR3 reads CSAREGSMNTEAFF. The CDR3 nucleotides read TGCAGTGCTAGAGAGGGATCCATGAACACTGAAGCTTTCTTT.